Reported below is one T cell receptor (beta chain). Its antigen remains unknown. Deletions cut 6 bases from V and 6 bases from J, with 8 bases between. The CDR3 runs to 12 residues. Germline values: CDR1 SGHAT, CDR2 FQNNGV. The sample comes from a study of CD8+ T cells in alopecia areata. Findings and limits, study-wide: More clonal than normal scalp was lesional scalp, particularly alopecia totalis/universalis. The study found TCR sharing across patients less clear than in mice, possibly for HLA reasons.

Isolated RNA was reverse transcribed into cDNA used as the sequencing template. Repertoires were generated with immunoSEQ multiplex PCR, while TCRdb's copy carries only in-frame clones and drops some. In the table there are about 150,000 clones, approximately 56% of which are singletons. The chain combines TRBV11-2 with TRBJ2-2; D call uncertain. The sample was CD8+ T cells sorted from blood. The receptor's source is a human donor in good health. CDR3 sequence: CASRFGSGELFF. The DNA for the CDR3 is TGTGCCAGCAGATTTGGGTCCGGGGAGCTGTTTTTT.